This TCR beta chain was sequenced during a study of blood T cell repertoires in COVID-19. In the study overall: Spain, Italy and the United States supplied samples that represented acute and convalescent COVID-19. The analysed material was cDNA or gDNA that came from T cells, B-cell-depleted T cells, or PBMCs.

Study processing details: From reference gene primer amplification, estimates of nucleated cell counts were derived. TCRdb's table, derived via immunoSEQ multiplex PCR, lists solely in-frame clones and lacks some. V, J and clone size are taken as reported in that table, and D and trimming were inferred from the DNA itself. The sample yields hundreds of thousands of clones, 90% seen once. Germline loops: CDR1 GTSNPN, CDR2 SVGIG (reference sequence). Trimming left V 0 bases short and J 9 bases short, with 14 bases between. The CDR3 is 14 amino acids. The TCR comes from a woman aged 18 to 35 with acute or convalescent COVID-19. The chain has TRBV30 and TRBJ2-2; D is perhaps TRBD2 (6 bases). The sample was peripheral blood. CDR3 DNA sequence: TGTGCCTGGAGTGTAGGAGGGTTGGTGTGGGAGCTGTTTTTT. It is translated as CAWSVGGLVWELFF.